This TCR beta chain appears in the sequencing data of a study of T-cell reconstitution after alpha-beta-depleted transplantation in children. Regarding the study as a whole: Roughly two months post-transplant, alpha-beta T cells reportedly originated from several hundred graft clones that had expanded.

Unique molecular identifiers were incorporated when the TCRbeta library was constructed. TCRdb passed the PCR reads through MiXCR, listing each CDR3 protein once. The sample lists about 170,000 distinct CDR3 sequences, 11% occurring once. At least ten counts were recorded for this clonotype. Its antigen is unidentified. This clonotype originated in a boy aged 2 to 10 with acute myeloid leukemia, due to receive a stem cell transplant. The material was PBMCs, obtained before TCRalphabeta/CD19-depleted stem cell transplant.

CDR3 in amino acids: CASRLGGLAAYNEQFF. For the CDR3, the DNA is TGCGCCAGCAGACTGGGGGGGCTGGCAGCCTACAATGAGCAGTTCTTC. The gene calls are TRBV5-1 and TRBJ2-1; D may be TRBD2 (7 bases). Trimming removed 5 bases at V and 2 bases at J, with 17 bases between. The CDR3 sequence is 16 residues long. Germline CDR1 and CDR2: SGHRS and YFSETQ. The variable domain in full, with the rest retrieved from reference TRBV5-1 and TRBJ2-1, is KAGVTQTPRYLIKTRGQQVTLSCSPISGHRSVSWYQQTPGQGLQFLFEYFSETQRNKGNFPGRFSGRQFSNSRSEMNVSTLELGDSALYLCASRLGGLAAYNEQFFGPGTRLTVL.